The 8 T cell receptor beta chains in this list originate from one sample, sequenced in a study of vaccination effects on CD4 cells after COVID-19. The method was immunoSEQ multiplex PCR; TCRdb's version includes in-frame clones alone and lacks a portion of them. In the table there are 42,000 or so clones, around 70% of which are singletons. It was after more than 8 days of culture that CD4+ T cells were isolated. Subjects were given two BNT162b2 or mRNA-1273 vaccine doses. Their antigens are not known. The specimen comprised CD4+ T cells from PBMCs cultured without peptide, sampled after COVID-19 vaccination. The receptors were gathered from a human donor who received a COVID-19 vaccine.

The genes are TRBV18 and TRBJ1-3; D is uncertain. Germline loops: CDR1 KGHSH, CDR2 LQKENI. Trimming shortened V by 2 bases and J by 3 bases, and 5 bases separated the two germline ends. CDR3 size: 13 residues. CDR3 loop: CASSPGDGNTIYF. Written as DNA, the CDR3 is TGTGCCAGCTCACCAGGGGATGGAAACACCATATATTTT.

The chain joins TRBV19 to TRBJ2-3, with TRBD2 matching over 14 bases. CDR3 length equals 18 residues. Germline V gene data show CDR1 as LNHDA and CDR2 as SQIVND (reference sequence). J gave up 3 bases and V 3 bases, and 8 bases lay outside the gene matches. The CDR3 DNA reads TGTGCCAGTAGTATGACGACTAGCGGGGGGGGATGGACAGATACGCAGTATTTT. Translated, it gives CASSMTTSGGGWTDTQYF.

The chain has TRBV19 and TRBJ1-4; 8 bases align to TRBD1. J lost 6 bases, V lost 6 bases, and 6 bases had no gene match. CDR1 and CDR2 (germline): LNHDA, SQIVND (reference sequence). This CDR3 has 14 amino acids. For the CDR3, the DNA is TGTGCCAGTAGCGGACAGGGACGTTATGAAAAACTGTTTTTT. Its translation: CASSGQGRYEKLFF. The variable domain in full, with the rest retrieved from reference TRBV19 and TRBJ1-4, is DGGITQSPKYLFRKEGQNVTLSCEQNLNHDAMYWYRQDPGQGLRLIYYSQIVNDFQKGDIAEGYSVSREKKESFPLTVTSAQKNPTAFYLCASSGQGRYEKLFFGSGTQLSVL.

This clone came up a few times. The chain is built from TRBV9 and TRBJ1-1; D gene unclear. Between the trimmed V and J ends, which lost 0 bases and 6 bases, there was a span of 15 bases. The CDR3 runs to 15 residues. Germline CDR1 is SGDLS and CDR2 is YYNGEE. The CDR3 DNA reads TGTGCCAGCAGCGTAGCGGGGTGGGAGGTCGCTGAAGCTTTCTTT. It specifies CASSVAGWEVAEAFF.

This clone appeared a single time. This chain joins TRBV20-1 and TRBJ1-1; D call uncertain. CDR3 length equals 11 residues. CDR1 and CDR2 (germline): DFQATT, SNEGSKA (reference sequence). The V end was cut by 5 bases, the J end by 1 base, with 5 bases between. CDR3 nucleotides: TGCAGTGCTTTTCGGAACACTGAAGCTTTCTTT. This gives the protein CSAFRNTEAFF.

The chain employs TRBV6-1 and TRBJ1-3; D remains ambiguous. The CDR3 is made up of 16 amino acids. Germline lookup yields CDR1 MNHNS and CDR2 SASEGT. The ends were cut back, 3 bases at V and 1 base at J, with 13 bases in the middle. Here the CDR3 DNA reads TGTGCCAGCAGTGAGGGGATACAGATTTCTGGAAACACCATATATTTT. Its protein is CASSEGIQISGNTIYF.

This chain uses TRBV7-2 with TRBJ2-1; D uncertain. This CDR3 is 14 amino acids long. Germline V gene data show CDR1 as SGHTA and CDR2 as FQGNSA. Trimming pared 3 bases from V and 1 base from J, leaving 7 bases between. The CDR3 DNA follows: TGTGCCAGCAGCTTCGACGCGTCCTACAATGAGCAGTTCTTC. Protein sequence: CASSFDASYNEQFF.

The chain has TRBV18 and TRBJ2-3; no firm D call. The CDR3 has 18 residues. Trimming took off 0 bases at V and 4 bases at J, with 20 bases between the two ends. The germline V gene has CDR1 KGHSH and CDR2 LQKENI. This CDR3 is CASSPPDGSLGSSDTQYF. CDR3 sequence (DNA): TGTGCCAGCTCACCACCGGATGGAAGCTTAGGCTCCTCAGATACGCAGTATTTT.